Described below is a single T cell receptor (beta chain) sequence and its context. This entry is derived from a study of control samples from healthy donors and cancer patients. Sequenced by immunoSEQ multiplex PCR; TCRdb stores in-frame clones only, minus some. Here the sample table reports about 200,000 clones. Sequenced: blood. The source of this sequence is a woman aged 25 to 39 in good health.

In DNA form, the CDR3 reads TGTGCCAGCACTAGGGGAGGGCTGTTTAGCAATCAGCCCCAGCATTTT. It codes for CASTRGGLFSNQPQHF. This sequence joins TRBV28 and TRBJ1-5, with D maybe TRBD1 (5 bases). Germline CDR1 MDHEN, CDR2 SYDVKM. The CDR3 runs to 16 residues. With 7 bases removed from V and 0 bases from J, the gap between germline ends came to 16 bases.